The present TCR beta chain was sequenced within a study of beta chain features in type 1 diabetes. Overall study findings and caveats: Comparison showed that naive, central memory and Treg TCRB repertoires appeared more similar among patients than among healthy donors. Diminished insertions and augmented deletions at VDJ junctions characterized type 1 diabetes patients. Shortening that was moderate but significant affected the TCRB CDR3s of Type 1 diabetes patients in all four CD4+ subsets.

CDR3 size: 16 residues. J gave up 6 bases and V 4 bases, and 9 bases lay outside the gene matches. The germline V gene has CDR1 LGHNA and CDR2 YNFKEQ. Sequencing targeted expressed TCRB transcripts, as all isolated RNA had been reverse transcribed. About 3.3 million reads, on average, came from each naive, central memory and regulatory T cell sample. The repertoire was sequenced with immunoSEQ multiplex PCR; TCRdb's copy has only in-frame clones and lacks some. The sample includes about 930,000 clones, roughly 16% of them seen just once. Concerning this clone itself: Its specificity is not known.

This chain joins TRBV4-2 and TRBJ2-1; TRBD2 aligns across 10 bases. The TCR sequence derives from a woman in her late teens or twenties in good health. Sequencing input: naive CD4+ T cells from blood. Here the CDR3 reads CASSRLEASGSNEQFF. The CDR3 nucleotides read TGTGCCAGCAGCCGACTTGAGGCTAGCGGGAGCAATGAGCAGTTCTTC.